A single sample gave rise to the 21 T cell receptor beta chains below, sequenced in a study of tumor and adjacent non-tumor tissue in lung cancer. Three rounds of nested PCR, following a modified ARM-PCR protocol, produced the TCRbeta library. One entry per CDR3 protein results from TCRdb running MiXCR on the multiplex PCR reads. Of more than 60,000 distinct CDR3 sequences detected, around 80% appear once; the ten largest clones hold over 35%. The template was RNA from unsorted bulk tissue. The normal lung tissue was taken more than 3 cm from the tumor edge. Sequenced material: distant non-tumor lung tissue. These receptors all come from a man aged 55-75 years with non-small cell lung cancer.

Regarding this clonotype: One end of the junction is discordant with germline, which a read error may explain. This chain links TRBV6-5 with TRBJ2-7; D not resolved. Germline CDR1 MNHEY, CDR2 SVGAGI. CDR3 length equals 15 residues. CDR3 protein: CASRSKNGIPYEQYF. The CDR3 DNA follows: TGTGCCAGCAGATCGAAGAACGGAATTCCGTACGAACAGTACTTC.

Concerning this clonotype itself: As the CDR3 is not closed by the conserved phenylalanine or tryptophan, this likely results from a read error. The rearrangement uses TRBV6-2 or TRBV6-3 and TRBJ2-5, with TRBD2 as a possible D gene (5 bases). Germline assignment: CDR1 MNHEY and CDR2 SVGEGT. Trimming shortened V by 8 bases and J by 4 bases, and 14 bases separated the two germline ends. This CDR3 spans 13 amino acids. CDR3 amino acids: CASGSTSGETQYL. DNA of the CDR3: TGTGCCAGCGGCTCTACTAGTGGAGAGACCCAGTACTTA.

To note about this clonotype: No conserved phenylalanine or tryptophan is present at the end of the CDR3, so a read error is the likely explanation. The chain has TRBV11-2 and TRBJ1-1; D is unresolved. Trimming shortened V by 0 bases and J by 6 bases, and 11 bases separated the two germline ends. This CDR3 contains 14 residues. Germline CDR1 reads SGHAT; CDR2 reads FQNNGV. The DNA for the CDR3 is TGTGCCAGCAGCTTAGACCCGAGAGACTCTGAAGCTTTCCCT. Protein sequence: CASSLDPRDSEAFP.

The chain has TRBV11-1 and TRBJ2-1, with D perhaps TRBD2 (6 bases). V lost 10 bases and J 3 bases, leaving 22 bases between the germline ends. Germline V gene data show CDR1 as SGHAT and CDR2 as FQDESV (reference sequence). There are 16 residues in the CDR3. The CDR3 loop is CANSLGIQAGYNEQFF. The CDR3 bases are TGTGCCAACAGTTTAGGTATACAAGCGGGCTACAATGAGCAGTTCTTC.

This clonotype has ten or more counts. The chain links TRBV6-1 to TRBJ2-6; D is possibly TRBD1 (5 bases). This CDR3 is 13 amino acids long. V was pared by 1 base and J by 12 bases, with 10 bases between. CDR1 MNHNS and CDR2 SASEGT come from the germline V gene. The chain's CDR3 is CASSEGRGSVLTF. CDR3 nucleotide sequence: TGTGCCAGCAGTGAAGGTAGGGGTAGCGTCCTGACTTTC.

This clonotype was picked up a small number of times. This may arise from a read error, as a much more abundant clone is one base away. The genes are TRBV7-8 and TRBJ2-5; D unresolved. CDR1 and CDR2 (germline): SGHVS, FQNEAQ. This CDR3 contains 11 residues. The CDR3 nucleotides are TGCGCCAGCAGCTTCAAAGAGACCCAGTACTTC. Translating it yields CASSFKETQYF.

Worth noting for this clonotype: One end of the junction varies from germline; a read error may be responsible. The chain joins TRBV11-1 to TRBJ2-5; D gene ambiguous. Germline V gene data show CDR1 as SGHAT and CDR2 as FQDESV (reference sequence). The CDR3 consists of 14 residues. CDR3 sequence reads: CTSSKGTNQETQYF. The DNA for the CDR3 is TGTACCAGCAGCAAAGGCACGAACCAAGAGACCCAGTACTTC.

The rearrangement uses TRBV11-1 and TRBJ2-1, with 7 bases identical to TRBD1. The trim removed 3 bases at V and 8 bases at J, leaving 10 bases unmatched. Per germline, CDR1 SGHAT and CDR2 FQDESV (reference sequence). The CDR3 loop spans 15 amino acids. This chain's CDR3 is CASSFIQGERDEQFF. The CDR3 DNA follows: TGTGCCAGCAGCTTCATTCAGGGGGAACGGGATGAGCAGTTCTTC.

This chain connects TRBV6-5 to TRBJ1-2; D not resolved. CDR3 length: 14 residues. V was clipped by 8 bases and J by 2 bases, with 15 bases between them. Germline CDR1 MNHEY, CDR2 SVGAGI. The CDR3 reads CASVGSGANYGYTF. The CDR3 DNA is TGTGCCAGCGTAGGGTCAGGAGCCAACTATGGCTACACCTTC.

Points on this clonotype: The conserved final phenylalanine or tryptophan is absent from the CDR3, which likely points to a read error. The gene calls are TRBV28 and TRBJ2-1; D tentatively reads TRBD1 or TRBD2 (5 bases each). Trimming shortened V by 3 bases and J by 8 bases, and 14 bases separated the two germline ends. The CDR3 is 14 residues long. Germline loops: CDR1 MDHEN, CDR2 SYDVKM. The CDR3 region is CASSLGGTYDEQFL. CDR3 sequence (DNA): TGTGCCAGCAGTTTGGGTGGGACGTACGATGAGCAGTTCTTA.

To note about this clonotype: A much larger clone lies a single base off, so this may be a read error. The chain has TRBV19 and TRBJ1-5; unclear D gene. Looked up from germline, CDR1 is LNHDA and CDR2 is SQIVND (reference sequence). The CDR3 runs 13 residues. CDR3 sequence reads: CVSNDELYQPQHF. The CDR3 DNA sequence: TGTGTCAGTAATGACGAGTTATATCAGCCCCAGCATTTT.

As to this clonotype: This may arise from a read error, as a much more abundant clone is one base away. The rearrangement joins TRBV4-2 to TRBJ2-6, with 8 bases aligning to TRBD1. This CDR3 spans 19 amino acids. The germline V gene encodes CDR1 LGHNA and CDR2 YNFKEQ. The CDR3 sequence: CAISQEGWRQGSGANVLTF. In DNA form, the CDR3 reads TGTGCCATCAGCCAAGAAGGTTGGAGACAGGGGTCTGGGGCCAACGTCCTGACTTTC.

To note about this clonotype: With a much larger clone just one base away, this may be a read error. The gene calls are TRBV20-1 and TRBJ1-1; weak D call: TRBD1 (5 bases). The CDR3 covers 15 residues. Trimming stripped 3 bases from V and 3 bases from J, with 17 bases between. Germline lookup yields CDR1 DFQATT and CDR2 SNEGSKA (reference sequence). The CDR3 protein is CSASPREMGDTEAFF. The CDR3 bases are TGCAGTGCTAGCCCGCGAGAGATGGGGGACACTGAAGCTTTCTTT.

Concerning this clonotype: Likely a read error: the CDR3 ends without its conserved phenylalanine or tryptophan. The chain employs TRBV4-2 and TRBJ2-6; D remains ambiguous. Germline-derived CDR1 and CDR2 are LGHNA and YNFKEQ. The CDR3 length is 16 residues. Written as DNA, the CDR3 is TGTGCCGGCAGCCAAGAAGCACTCTCTGGGGCCAACGTCCTGACTCTC. Its translation: CAGSQEALSGANVLTL.

Regarding this clonotype: The junction departs from the called germline gene at one end, perhaps through a read error. The chain couples TRBV7-9 to TRBJ2-7, with 9 bases identical to TRBD2. Germline CDR1 is SEHNR and CDR2 is FQNEAQ (reference sequence). The CDR3 sequence is 14 residues long. CDR3 DNA sequence: TGCGCCAGCAGCGGGGGGACTAGCCGGCCTGAGCAGTACTTC. It translates to CASSGGTSRPEQYF.

V is TRBV29-1 and J is TRBJ2-3; D remains unclear. Per the germline V gene, CDR1 is SQVTM and CDR2 is ANQGSEA. The CDR3 has 10 amino acids. V lost 7 bases and J 7 bases, leaving 9 bases between the germline ends. CDR3 region: CSDILHTQYF. The CDR3 nucleotides read TGCAGCGACATACTTCATACGCAGTATTTT.

In the case of this clonotype: No conserved phenylalanine or tryptophan is present at the end of the CDR3, so a read error is the likely explanation. This sequence joins TRBV29-1 and TRBJ2-4, with a weak D call TRBD1 (7 bases). Germline CDR1 SQVTM, CDR2 ANQGSEA. CDR3 size: 14 residues. The germline V and J ends were trimmed by 8 bases and 3 bases, with 17 bases remaining between them. CDR3 amino acids: CSIRDRLVKNIQYL. The CDR3 DNA is TGCAGCATAAGGGACAGACTAGTCAAAAACATTCAGTACTTA.

By sample share, this clonotype is large. The gene calls are TRBV4-1 and TRBJ2-3, with D perhaps TRBD1 (5 bases). Trimming left V 0 bases short and J 2 bases short, with 15 bases between. The V gene's germline CDR1 is MGHRA and CDR2 YSYEKL. CDR3 size: 17 residues. CDR3 in DNA: TGCGCCAGCAGCCAAGATACGGGCCAGGACATCACAGATACGCAGTATTTT. Translated: CASSQDTGQDITDTQYF.

V gene TRBV21-1 combines with J gene TRBJ2-5; TRBD2 is taken as the D call from the table, unchecked against the DNA. TRBV21-1 is described as a pseudogene. The CDR3 consists of 18 residues. The CDR3 DNA is TGTACCAGCAGCAAAGCCTTCACTTCTGGTAGGGGAGTGAAGACCCAGTACTTC. It specifies CTSSKAFTSGRGVKTQYF.

On this clonotype itself: Sequence at one end of the junction differs from germline and may be a read error. V usage is TRBV28 and J usage is TRBJ1-1; TRBD1 is a possible D gene (6 bases). CDR1 and CDR2 from the germline V gene are MDHEN and SYDVKM. This CDR3 has 15 amino acids. The CDR3 region is CTSSLAGGGGTEAFF. In DNA form, the CDR3 reads TGTACCAGCAGTTTGGCGGGCGGAGGGGGCACTGAAGCTTTCTTT.

For this clonotype: At one boundary the junction diverges from the germline segment, which might be a read error. The V call is TRBV4-1, the J call TRBJ2-2, with a tentative D call TRBD2 (6 bases). The CDR3 runs 14 residues. Per the germline V gene, CDR1 is MGHRA and CDR2 is YSYEKL. CDR3 in DNA: TGCGCCAACAGCTCAGACTCCCTACGCGGGGAACTGTTTTTC. It encodes CANSSDSLRGELFF.